This T cell receptor (beta chain) was identified during a study of shared clonotypes between healthy human individuals. Findings and caveats of the study: Clonotype sharing among donors, it was expected, would be affected by sequencing depth. A limitation of the genetic and exposure-history diversity represented arose from few donors.

This clone was recorded many times. Antigen: not known. Using ten immunoSEQ deep assay plates, investigators sequenced unsorted PBMC DNA. Sequenced by immunoSEQ multiplex PCR; TCRdb stores in-frame clones only, minus some. The sample has 450,000 to 500,000 clones; 60% to 80% are singletons. Every one of the donors was a Caucasian adult that lived in Nashville, Tennessee. The CDR3 is made up of 20 amino acids. This rearrangement joins TRBV21-1 to TRBJ1-3; the DNA was not compared with TRBD1, the D call given in the table. TRBV21-1 is a pseudogene locus. Sequencing was done on a sample of PBMCs. This receptor was obtained from a woman in her thirties or forties in good health. Some clones in this sample may be carry-over from other donors' samples. The CDR3 DNA is TGTGCCAGCAGGCAGGGGTACCTCGCCGCGCGACTCGACTCTGGAAACACCATATATTTT. It is translated as CASRQGYLAARLDSGNTIYF.